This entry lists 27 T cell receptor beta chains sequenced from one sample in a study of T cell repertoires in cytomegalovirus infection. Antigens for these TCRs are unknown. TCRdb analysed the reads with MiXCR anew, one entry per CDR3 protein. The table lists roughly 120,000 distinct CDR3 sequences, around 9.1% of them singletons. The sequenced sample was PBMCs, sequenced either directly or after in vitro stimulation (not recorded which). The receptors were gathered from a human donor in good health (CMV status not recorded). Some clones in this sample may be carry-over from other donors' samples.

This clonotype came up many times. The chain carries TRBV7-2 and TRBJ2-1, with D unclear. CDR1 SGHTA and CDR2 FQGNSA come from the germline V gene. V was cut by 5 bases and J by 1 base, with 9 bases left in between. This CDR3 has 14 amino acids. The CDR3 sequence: CASSPRPSYNEQFF. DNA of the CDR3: TGTGCCAGCAGCCCGAGGCCGTCCTACAATGAGCAGTTCTTC.

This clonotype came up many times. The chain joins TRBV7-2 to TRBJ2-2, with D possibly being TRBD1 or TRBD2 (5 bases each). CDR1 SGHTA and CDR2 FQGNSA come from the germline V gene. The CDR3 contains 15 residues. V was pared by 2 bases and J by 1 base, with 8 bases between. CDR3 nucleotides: TGTGCCAGCAGCTTATGGGGGAGGAACACCGGGGAGCTGTTTTTT. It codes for CASSLWGRNTGELFF.

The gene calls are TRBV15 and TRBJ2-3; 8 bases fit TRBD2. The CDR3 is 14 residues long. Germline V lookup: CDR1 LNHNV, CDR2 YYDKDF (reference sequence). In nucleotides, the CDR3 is TGTGGGGACTTTAGCGGGACCTCCACAGATACGCAGTATTTT. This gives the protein CGDFSGTSTDTQYF. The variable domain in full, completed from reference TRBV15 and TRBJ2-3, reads DAMVIQNPRYQVTQFGKPVTLSCSQTLNHNVMYWYQQKSSQAPKLLFHYYDKDFNNEADTPDNFQSRRPNTSFCFLDIRSPGLGDTAMYLCGDFSGTSTDTQYFGPGTRLTVL.

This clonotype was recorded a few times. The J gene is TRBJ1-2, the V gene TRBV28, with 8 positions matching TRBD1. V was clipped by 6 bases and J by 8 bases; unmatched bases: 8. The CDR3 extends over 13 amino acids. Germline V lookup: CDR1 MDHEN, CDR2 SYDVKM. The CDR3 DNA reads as TGTGCCAGCAGCTGGGACAGGAAAGGAGGCTACACCTTC. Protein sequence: CASSWDRKGGYTF.

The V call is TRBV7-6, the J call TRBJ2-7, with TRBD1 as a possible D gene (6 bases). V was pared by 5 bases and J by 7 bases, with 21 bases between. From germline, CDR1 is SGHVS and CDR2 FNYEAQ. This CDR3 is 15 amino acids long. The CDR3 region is CASSPRQASGEEQYV. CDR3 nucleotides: TGTGCCAGCAGCCCGCGACAGGCTTCGGGTGAGGAGCAGTACGTC.

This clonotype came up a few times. The CDR3 nucleotides read TGTGCCAGCAGCGGGGCCTGGGGGTCCTCCGAGCAGTACGTC. It translates to CASSGAWGSSEQYV. V gene TRBV7-2 combines with J gene TRBJ2-7; TRBD1 or TRBD2 may be the D gene (5 bases each). This CDR3 comprises 14 residues. From germline, CDR1 is SGHTA and CDR2 FQGNSA.

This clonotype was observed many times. The CDR3 DNA reads TGCAGTGCTCCTCCTGCTAGCGGATCGGGGAATGAGCAGTTCTTC. Translating it yields CSAPPASGSGNEQFF. This rearrangement joins TRBV20-1 to TRBJ2-1; 7 bases align to TRBD2. The CDR3 extends over 15 amino acids. J gave up 7 bases and V 5 bases, and 14 bases lay outside the gene matches. Germline assignment: CDR1 DFQATT and CDR2 SNEGSKA (reference sequence).

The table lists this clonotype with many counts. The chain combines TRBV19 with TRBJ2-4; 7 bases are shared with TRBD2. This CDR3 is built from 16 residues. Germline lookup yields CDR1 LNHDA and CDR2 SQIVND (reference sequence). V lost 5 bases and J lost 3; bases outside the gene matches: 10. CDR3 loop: CASSLGREGYKNIQYF. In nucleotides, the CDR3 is TGTGCCAGTAGTCTGGGCAGGGAGGGATACAAAAACATTCAGTACTTC.

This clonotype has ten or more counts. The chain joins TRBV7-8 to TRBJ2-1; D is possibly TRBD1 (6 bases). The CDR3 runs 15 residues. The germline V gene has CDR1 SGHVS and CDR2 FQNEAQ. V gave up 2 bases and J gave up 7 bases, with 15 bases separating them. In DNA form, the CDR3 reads TGTGCCAGCAGCTTAACCTACAGGGAATGGAATGAGCAGTTCTTC. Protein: CASSLTYREWNEQFF. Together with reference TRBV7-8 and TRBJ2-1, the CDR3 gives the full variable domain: GAGVSQSPRYKVAKRGQDVALRCDPISGHVSLFWYQQALGQGPEFLTYFQNEAQLDKSGLPSDRFFAERPEGSVSTLKIQRTQQEDSAVYLCASSLTYREWNEQFFGPGTRLTVL.

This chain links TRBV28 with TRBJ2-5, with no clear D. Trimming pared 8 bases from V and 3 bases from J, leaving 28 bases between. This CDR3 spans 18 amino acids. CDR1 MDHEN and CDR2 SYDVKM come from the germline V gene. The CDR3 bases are TGTGCCAGCGGTTCCCCTAACACCCCCGGCGGAACCGAAGAGACCCAGTACTTC. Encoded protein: CASGSPNTPGGTEETQYF.

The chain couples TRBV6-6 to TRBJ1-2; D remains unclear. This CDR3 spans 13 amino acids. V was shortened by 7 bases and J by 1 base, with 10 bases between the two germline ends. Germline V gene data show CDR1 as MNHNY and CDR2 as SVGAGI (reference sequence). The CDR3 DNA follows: TGTGCCAGCAACGACCAGTTTAACTATGGCTACACCTTC. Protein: CASNDQFNYGYTF.

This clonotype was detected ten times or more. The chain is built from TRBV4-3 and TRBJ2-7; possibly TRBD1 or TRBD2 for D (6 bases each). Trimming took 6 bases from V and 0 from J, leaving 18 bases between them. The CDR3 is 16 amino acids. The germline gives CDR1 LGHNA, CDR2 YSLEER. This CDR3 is CASRDDFGGHSYEQYV. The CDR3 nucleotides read TGCGCCAGCAGAGACGATTTCGGGGGCCACTCCTACGAGCAGTACGTC.

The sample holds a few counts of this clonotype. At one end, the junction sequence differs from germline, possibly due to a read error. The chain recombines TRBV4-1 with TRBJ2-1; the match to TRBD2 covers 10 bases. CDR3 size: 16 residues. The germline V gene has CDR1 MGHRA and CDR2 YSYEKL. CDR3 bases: TGTGCCAGCAGCCAAGAAACTAGCGGGATTATTAATGAGCAGTTCTTC. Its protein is CASSQETSGIINEQFF.

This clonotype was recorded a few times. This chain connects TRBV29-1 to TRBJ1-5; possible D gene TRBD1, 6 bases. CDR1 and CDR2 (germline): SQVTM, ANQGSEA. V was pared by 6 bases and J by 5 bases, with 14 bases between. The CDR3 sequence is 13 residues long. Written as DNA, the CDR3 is TGCAGCGTCGGAACAGGGATAGATCAGCCCCAGCATTTT. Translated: CSVGTGIDQPQHF.

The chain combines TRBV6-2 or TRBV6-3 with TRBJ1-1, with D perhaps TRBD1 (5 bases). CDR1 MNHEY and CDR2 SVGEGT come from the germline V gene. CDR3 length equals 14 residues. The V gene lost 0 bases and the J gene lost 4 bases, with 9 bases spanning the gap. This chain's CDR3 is CASSYSGPSTEAFF. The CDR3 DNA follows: TGTGCCAGCAGTTACTCGGGACCTAGCACTGAAGCTTTCTTT.

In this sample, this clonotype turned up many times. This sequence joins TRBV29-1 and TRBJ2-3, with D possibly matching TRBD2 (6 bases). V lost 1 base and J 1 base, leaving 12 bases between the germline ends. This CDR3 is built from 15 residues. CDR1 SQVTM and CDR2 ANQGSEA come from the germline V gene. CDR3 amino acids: CSVEGRGWGTDTQYF. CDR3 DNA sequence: TGCAGCGTTGAAGGCCGGGGGTGGGGCACAGATACGCAGTATTTT.

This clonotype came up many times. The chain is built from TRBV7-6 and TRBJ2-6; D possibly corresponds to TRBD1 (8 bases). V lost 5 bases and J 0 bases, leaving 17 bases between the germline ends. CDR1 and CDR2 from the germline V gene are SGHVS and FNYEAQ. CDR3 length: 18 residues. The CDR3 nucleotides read TGTGCCAGCAGCCCACTGACAGGGGAGGGCTCTGGGGCCAACGTCCTGACTTTC. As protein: CASSPLTGEGSGANVLTF.

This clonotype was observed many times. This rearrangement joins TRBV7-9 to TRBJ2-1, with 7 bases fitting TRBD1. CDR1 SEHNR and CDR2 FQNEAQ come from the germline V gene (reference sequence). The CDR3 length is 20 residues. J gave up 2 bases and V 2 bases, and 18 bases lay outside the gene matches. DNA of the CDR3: TGTGCCAGCAGCTTACAGTCCGGGCAGGGGGTAAGATTCGCCTACAATGAGCAGTTCTTC. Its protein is CASSLQSGQGVRFAYNEQFF.

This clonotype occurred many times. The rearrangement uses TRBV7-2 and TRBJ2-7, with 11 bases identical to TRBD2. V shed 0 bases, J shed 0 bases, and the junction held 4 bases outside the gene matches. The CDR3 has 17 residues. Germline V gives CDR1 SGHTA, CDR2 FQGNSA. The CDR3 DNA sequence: TGTGCCAGCAGCTTAGCCGGGACTAGCGGTTACTCCTACGAGCAGTACTTC. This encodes CASSLAGTSGYSYEQYF. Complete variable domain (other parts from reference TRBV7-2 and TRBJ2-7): GAGVSQSPSNKVTEKGKDVELRCDPISGHTALYWYRQSLGQGLEFLIYFQGNSAPDKSGLPSDRFSAERTGGSVSTLTIQRTQQEDSAVYLCASSLAGTSGYSYEQYFGPGTRLTVT.

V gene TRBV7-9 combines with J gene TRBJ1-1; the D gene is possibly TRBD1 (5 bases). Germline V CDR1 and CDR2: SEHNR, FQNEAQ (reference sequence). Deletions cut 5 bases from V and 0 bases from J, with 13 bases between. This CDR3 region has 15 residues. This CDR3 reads CASSPGSGLNTEAFF. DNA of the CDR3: TGTGCCAGCAGCCCAGGGTCGGGGCTGAACACTGAAGCTTTCTTT. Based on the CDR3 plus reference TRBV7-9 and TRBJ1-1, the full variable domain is DTGVSQNPRHKITKRGQNVTFRCDPISEHNRLYWYRQTLGQGPEFLTYFQNEAQLEKSRLLSDRFSAERPKGSFSTLEIQRTEQGDSAMYLCASSPGSGLNTEAFFGQGTRLTVV.

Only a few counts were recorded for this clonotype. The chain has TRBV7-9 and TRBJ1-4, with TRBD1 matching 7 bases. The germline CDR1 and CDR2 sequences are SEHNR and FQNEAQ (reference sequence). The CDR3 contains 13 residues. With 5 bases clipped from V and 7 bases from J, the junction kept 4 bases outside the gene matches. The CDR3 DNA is TGTGCCAGCAGCGAGACAGGGCGTGAAAAACTGTTTTTT. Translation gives CASSETGREKLFF.

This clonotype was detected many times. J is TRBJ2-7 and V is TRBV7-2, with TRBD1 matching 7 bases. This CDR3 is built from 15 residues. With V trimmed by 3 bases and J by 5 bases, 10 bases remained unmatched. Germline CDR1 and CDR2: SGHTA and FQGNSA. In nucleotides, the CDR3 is TGTGCCAGCAGCTTCGGCACAGGGGCCGCGGACGAGCAGTACTTC. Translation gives CASSFGTGAADEQYF. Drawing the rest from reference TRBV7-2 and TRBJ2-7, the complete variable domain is GAGVSQSPSNKVTEKGKDVELRCDPISGHTALYWYRQSLGQGLEFLIYFQGNSAPDKSGLPSDRFSAERTGGSVSTLTIQRTQQEDSAVYLCASSFGTGAADEQYFGPGTRLTVT.

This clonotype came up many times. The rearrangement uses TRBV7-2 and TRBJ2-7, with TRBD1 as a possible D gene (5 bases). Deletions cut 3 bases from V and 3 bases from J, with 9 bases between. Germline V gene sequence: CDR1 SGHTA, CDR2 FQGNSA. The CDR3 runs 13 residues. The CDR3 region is CASSLRQLYEQYF. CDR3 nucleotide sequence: TGTGCCAGCAGCTTGCGACAGCTCTACGAGCAGTACTTC.

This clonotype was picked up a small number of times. CDR3 amino acids: CASRPISTGELFF. The CDR3 coding sequence is TGTGCCAGCAGACCTATCTCCACCGGGGAGCTGTTTTTT. V gene TRBV28 combines with J gene TRBJ2-2; D not resolved. Per the germline V gene, CDR1 is MDHEN and CDR2 is SYDVKM. Trimming took 6 bases from V and 4 from J, leaving 9 bases between them. CDR3 length equals 13 residues.

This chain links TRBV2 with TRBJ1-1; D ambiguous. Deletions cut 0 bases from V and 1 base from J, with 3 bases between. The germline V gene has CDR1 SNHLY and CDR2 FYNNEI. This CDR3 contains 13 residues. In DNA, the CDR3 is TGTGCCAGCAGTGAAGCGGAGAACACTGAAGCTTTCTTT. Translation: CASSEAENTEAFF. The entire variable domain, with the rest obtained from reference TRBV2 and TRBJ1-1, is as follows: EPEVTQTPSHQVTQMGQEVILRCVPISNHLYFYWYRQILGQKVEFLVSFYNNEISEKSEIFDDQFSVERPDGSNFTLKIRSTKLEDSAMYFCASSEAENTEAFFGQGTRLTVV.

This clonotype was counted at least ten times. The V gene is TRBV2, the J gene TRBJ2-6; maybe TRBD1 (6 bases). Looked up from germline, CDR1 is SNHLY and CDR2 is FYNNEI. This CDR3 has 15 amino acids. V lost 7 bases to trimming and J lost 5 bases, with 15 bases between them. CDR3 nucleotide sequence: TGTGCCAGCAAGGGGGATCGGGGTAGGGCCAACGTCCTGACTTTC. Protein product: CASKGDRGRANVLTF.

CDR3 sequence reads: CASSPSPTGYEQYF. DNA for the CDR3: TGTGCCAGTAGTCCTTCTCCGACTGGCTACGAGCAGTACTTC. The chain links TRBV19 to TRBJ2-7, with no clear D. From germline, CDR1 is LNHDA and CDR2 SQIVND (reference sequence). This CDR3 is built from 14 residues. Trimming removed 5 bases from V and 3 bases from J, with 14 bases in between.